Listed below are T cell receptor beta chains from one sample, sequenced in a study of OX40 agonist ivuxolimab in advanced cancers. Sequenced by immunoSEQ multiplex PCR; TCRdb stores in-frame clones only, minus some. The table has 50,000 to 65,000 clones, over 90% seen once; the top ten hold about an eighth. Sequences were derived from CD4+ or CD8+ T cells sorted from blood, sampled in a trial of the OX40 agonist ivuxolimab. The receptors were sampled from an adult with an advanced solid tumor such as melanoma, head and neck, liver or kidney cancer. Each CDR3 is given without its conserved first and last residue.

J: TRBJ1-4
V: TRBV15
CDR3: ATSRDDQGWGLF

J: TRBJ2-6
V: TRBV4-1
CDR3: ASSQDSGANVLT

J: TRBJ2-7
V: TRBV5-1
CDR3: ASSLGAGDEQY

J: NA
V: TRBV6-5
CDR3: ASSLALDSYEQY

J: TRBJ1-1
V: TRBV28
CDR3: ASSRDFGQDEAF

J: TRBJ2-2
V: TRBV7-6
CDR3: ASSLSQGSGELF

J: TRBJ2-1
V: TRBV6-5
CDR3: ASRWTSEDYNEQF

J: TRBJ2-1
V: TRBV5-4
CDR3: ASSQGQGNEQF

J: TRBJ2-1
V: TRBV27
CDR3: ASSSLASGMGEQF

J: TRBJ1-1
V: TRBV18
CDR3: ASSGDRGAGTEAF

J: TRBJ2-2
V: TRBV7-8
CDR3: ASSLDVRGTGELF

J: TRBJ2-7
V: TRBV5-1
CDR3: ASSPADPSGLTYEQY

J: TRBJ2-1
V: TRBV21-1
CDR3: ASSKEIRGGSHNEQF

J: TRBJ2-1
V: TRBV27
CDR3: ASSRLAGGPGEQF

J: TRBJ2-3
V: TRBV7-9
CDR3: ASSSALAGGPSTDTQY

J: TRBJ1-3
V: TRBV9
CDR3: ASSLDRGQGNTIY

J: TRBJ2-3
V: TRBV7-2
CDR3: ASSPGLVIPDTQY

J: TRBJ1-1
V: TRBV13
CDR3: ASSYSLGENTEAF

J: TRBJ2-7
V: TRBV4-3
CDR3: ASSQERVYEQY

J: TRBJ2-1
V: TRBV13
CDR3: ASSLEGGTGSHNEQF

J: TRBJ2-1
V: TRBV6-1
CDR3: ASSEVGLGGEGYNEQF

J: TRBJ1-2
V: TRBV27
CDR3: ASSLGGPNYGYT

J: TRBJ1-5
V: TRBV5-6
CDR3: ASSFGQGNQPQH

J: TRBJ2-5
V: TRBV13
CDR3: ASSERREQEETQY

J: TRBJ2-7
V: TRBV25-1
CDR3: ASSEVGDSYEQY

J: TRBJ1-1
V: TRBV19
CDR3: ASSPAEELNTEAF

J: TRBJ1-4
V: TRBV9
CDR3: ASSPEGGVGEKLF

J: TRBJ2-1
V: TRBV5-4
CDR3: ASSLTGTRSYNEQF

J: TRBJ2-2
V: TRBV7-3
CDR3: ASSLYSPGELF

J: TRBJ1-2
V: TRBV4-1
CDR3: ASSQVGQYVYGYT

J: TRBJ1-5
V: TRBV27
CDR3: ASSLVGANQPQH

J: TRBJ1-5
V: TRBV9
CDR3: ASSVGGGGPQH

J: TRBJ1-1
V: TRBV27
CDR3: ASSLSAGVNTEAF

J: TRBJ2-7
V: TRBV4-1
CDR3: ASSQVIRDGYEQY

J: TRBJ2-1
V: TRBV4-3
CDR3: ASSQDGIRGYNEQF

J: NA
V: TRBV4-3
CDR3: ASSRSGGGGDSYEQY

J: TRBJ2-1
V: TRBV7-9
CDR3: ASSSDRVGNEQF

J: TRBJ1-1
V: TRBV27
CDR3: ASSLLTGTGGTEAF

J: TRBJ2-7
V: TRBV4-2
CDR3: ASSPRGPGTYEQY

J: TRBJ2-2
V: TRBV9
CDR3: ASSVEGTSGTGELF

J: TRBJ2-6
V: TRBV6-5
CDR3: ASSYSTGANVLT

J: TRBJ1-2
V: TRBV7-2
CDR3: ASSPPRGEYGYT